These 2 T cell receptor beta chains originate from one sample sequenced in a study of blood T cell repertoires in COVID-19. The table came from immunoSEQ multiplex PCR; TCRdb's copy has only in-frame clones and leaves some out. The table shows over 70,000 clones, with approximately 77% occurring only once. Source material: peripheral blood. The source is a woman older than 75 with acute or convalescent COVID-19.

This clone was seen just once. The rearrangement links TRBV7-8 to TRBJ1-1; D unclear. The CDR3 consists of 14 residues. Germline-derived CDR1 and CDR2 are SGHVS and FQNEAQ. Between the trimmed V and J ends, which lost 4 bases and 6 bases, there was a span of 15 bases. The CDR3 sequence: CASSSSRGQAEAFF. CDR3 DNA: TGTGCCAGCAGCTCGAGCCGGGGTCAGGCTGAAGCTTTCTTT.

The chain is built from TRBV11-2 and TRBJ2-7, with 9 bases aligning to TRBD1. CDR1 and CDR2 from the germline V gene are SGHAT and FQNNGV. CDR3 length: 17 residues. With 4 bases clipped from V and 0 bases from J, the junction kept 10 bases outside the gene matches. CDR3 sequence reads: CASSSYTGGGSSYEQYF. In nucleotides, the CDR3 is TGTGCCAGCAGCTCCTACACAGGGGGCGGTAGCTCCTACGAGCAGTACTTC.